The next 10 T cell receptor beta chains were all read from a single sample in a study of OX40 agonist ivuxolimab in advanced cancers. This table comes from immunoSEQ multiplex PCR, and its TCRdb copy is limited to in-frame clones, with some not included. Here the sample spans around 100,000 clones, around 90% being singletons. Here the sequenced sample was CD4+ or CD8+ T cells sorted from blood, taken in a trial of the OX40 agonist ivuxolimab. The receptors shown here come from an adult with an advanced solid tumor such as melanoma, head and neck, liver or kidney cancer.

V usage is TRBV5-1 and J usage is TRBJ2-7; D unresolved. Germline assignment: CDR1 SGHRS and CDR2 YFSETQ. The CDR3 is 17 amino acids. Between the trimmed V and J ends, which lost 0 bases and 0 bases, there was a span of 16 bases. The CDR3 loop reads CASSLAPSGPSSYEQYF. The CDR3 nucleotides read TGCGCCAGCAGCTTGGCCCCCTCGGGCCCCAGCTCCTACGAGCAGTACTTC. Full variable domain (missing parts from reference TRBV5-1 and TRBJ2-7): KAGVTQTPRYLIKTRGQQVTLSCSPISGHRSVSWYQQTPGQGLQFLFEYFSETQRNKGNFPGRFSGRQFSNSRSEMNVSTLELGDSALYLCASSLAPSGPSSYEQYFGPGTRLTVT.

V gene TRBV18 combines with J gene TRBJ1-3; no clear D gene. Trimming removed 2 bases from V and 2 bases from J, with 10 bases in between. Germline V lookup: CDR1 KGHSH, CDR2 LQKENI. The CDR3 has 15 residues. CDR3 DNA sequence: TGTGCCAGCTCACCAGAGGGCCTACCTGGAAACACCATATATTTT. Protein sequence: CASSPEGLPGNTIYF.

A single count supports this clone. The chain is built from TRBV29-1 and TRBJ2-1; TRBD1 agrees at 7 bases. The CDR3 is made up of 15 amino acids. The V gene's germline CDR1 is SQVTM and CDR2 ANQGSEA. J lost 3 bases, V lost 1 base, and 6 bases had no gene match. CDR3: CSVEGGTANYNEQFF. In nucleotides, the CDR3 is TGCAGCGTTGAAGGTGGGACAGCCAACTACAATGAGCAGTTCTTC.

This clone was observed a few times. The V and J genes are TRBV6-6 and TRBJ1-5; D is unclear. In germline, CDR1 is MNHNY, CDR2 SVGAGI (reference sequence). Trimming cost V 1 base and J 4 bases, with 8 bases left between them. The CDR3 runs 14 residues. The CDR3 sequence is CASSYFGVNQPQHF. For the CDR3, the DNA is TGTGCCAGCAGTTACTTTGGGGTTAATCAGCCCCAGCATTTT.

The chain carries TRBV7-2 and TRBJ1-5; no clear D. There are 13 residues in the CDR3. With 5 bases removed from V and 2 bases from J, the gap between germline ends came to 7 bases. Looked up from germline, CDR1 is SGHTA and CDR2 is FQGNSA. The CDR3 loop reads CASSLMGNQPQHF. CDR3 DNA: TGTGCCAGCAGCCTAATGGGCAATCAGCCCCAGCATTTT.

This clone has only one observation. The V gene is TRBV19, the J gene TRBJ2-1; D not resolved. V was trimmed by 0 bases and J by 4 bases, leaving 7 bases between them. This CDR3 has 14 amino acids. The germline V gene has CDR1 LNHDA and CDR2 SQIVND (reference sequence). The CDR3 sequence is CASSIEGSYNEQFF. As DNA, the CDR3 is TGTGCCAGTAGTATAGAGGGATCATACAATGAGCAGTTCTTC.

This chain links TRBV10-3 with TRBJ2-3; D unclear. Germline CDR1 reads ENHRY; CDR2 reads SYGVKD. Between the trimmed V and J ends, which lost 4 bases and 3 bases, there was a span of 14 bases. The CDR3 consists of 15 residues. The CDR3 loop is CAISGKRERTDTQYF. The CDR3 DNA follows: TGTGCCATCAGTGGTAAAAGGGAACGAACAGATACGCAGTATTTT.

This chain uses TRBV29-1 with TRBJ2-7, with TRBD1 as a possible D gene (6 bases). The CDR3 has 13 residues. V lost 3 bases and J lost 1, with 10 bases in between. CDR1 is SQVTM and CDR2 is ANQGSEA in the germline V gene. CDR3 DNA sequence: TGCAGCGTTGAGGTAACAGGGTCCTACGAGCAGTACTTC. Its translation is CSVEVTGSYEQYF.

The J gene is TRBJ2-7, the V gene TRBV5-1; TRBD1 matches 12 bases. The CDR3 contains 16 residues. Per the germline V gene, CDR1 is SGHRS and CDR2 is YFSETQ. Unmatched junction bases numbered 9, after V lost 3 bases and J lost 5 bases. CDR3 amino acids: CASSSPGQGAINEQYF. CDR3 coding DNA: TGCGCCAGCAGCTCACCGGGACAGGGGGCTATTAACGAGCAGTACTTC. Full variable domain (missing parts from reference TRBV5-1 and TRBJ2-7): KAGVTQTPRYLIKTRGQQVTLSCSPISGHRSVSWYQQTPGQGLQFLFEYFSETQRNKGNFPGRFSGRQFSNSRSEMNVSTLELGDSALYLCASSSPGQGAINEQYFGPGTRLTVT.

The genes are TRBV27 and TRBJ2-3; 12 positions agree with TRBD2. The CDR3 length is 15 residues. CDR1 is MNHEY and CDR2 is SMNVEV in the germline V gene (reference sequence). Trimming at V came to 5 bases and at J to 5 bases, leaving 5 bases not matched to a gene. CDR3 DNA sequence: TGTGCCAGCAGTCCCTCGGGACTAGCGGGAGATACGCAGTATTTT. This translates into CASSPSGLAGDTQYF.